Shown below are 15 T cell receptor beta chains from a single sample sequenced in a study of cytomegalovirus exposure and HLA in healthy donors. The PCR made use of 60 Vbeta and 13 Jbeta primers. Data came from immunoSEQ multiplex PCR; TCRdb stores just in-frame clones and leaves some out. Seen here are some 130,000 clones, roughly 78% observed once, and the top ten hold about 7%. The source material was PBMCs. The origin of the receptors is a man aged 35-49 years in good health and CMV-seropositive.

The V and J genes are TRBV11-1 and TRBJ2-3, with 13 nucleotides matching TRBD2. The CDR3 extends over 17 amino acids. The germline V gene has CDR1 SGHAT and CDR2 FQDESV (reference sequence). With V trimmed by 1 base and J by 2 bases, 3 bases remained unmatched. CDR3 DNA: TGTGCCAGCAGCTTAGGACTAGCGGGAGGCTACACAGATACGCAGTATTTT. The encoded protein is CASSLGLAGGYTDTQYF.

V gene TRBV11-2 combines with J gene TRBJ1-4; D unresolved. Trimming stripped 1 base from V and 5 bases from J, with 8 bases between. From germline, CDR1 is SGHAT and CDR2 FQNNGV. The CDR3 contains 14 residues. CDR3 residues: CASSLAAGNEKLFF. The CDR3 region has the DNA TGTGCCAGCAGCTTAGCGGCGGGGAATGAAAAACTGTTTTTT.

The chain has TRBV28 and TRBJ2-1, with 8 nucleotides matching TRBD2. This CDR3 spans 14 amino acids. The germline CDR1 and CDR2 sequences are MDHEN and SYDVKM. V lost 5 bases to trimming and J lost 8 bases; unmatched junction nucleotides: 8. In DNA, the CDR3 is TGTGCCAGCAGTCTTAGCGGGAATATAGATGAGCAGTTCTTC. It yields the protein CASSLSGNIDEQFF. The variable domain in full, completed from reference TRBV28 and TRBJ2-1, reads DVKVTQSSRYLVKRTGEKVFLECVQDMDHENMFWYRQDPGLGLRLIYFSYDVKMKEKGDIPEGYSVSREKKERFSLILESASTNQTSMYLCASSLSGNIDEQFFGPGTRLTVL.

The CDR3 here is CASSLTGGDQPQHF. The CDR3 DNA is TGCGCCAGCAGCTTAACAGGGGGTGATCAGCCCCAGCATTTT. The chain is built from TRBV5-1 and TRBJ1-5; 8 nucleotides match TRBD1. The junction had 3 bases not matched to a gene; V was cut back by 2 bases and J by 5 bases. Germline CDR1 is SGHRS and CDR2 is YFSETQ. The CDR3 loop spans 14 amino acids. The full variable domain, with the rest looked up from reference TRBV5-1 and TRBJ1-5, is KAGVTQTPRYLIKTRGQQVTLSCSPISGHRSVSWYQQTPGQGLQFLFEYFSETQRNKGNFPGRFSGRQFSNSRSEMNVSTLELGDSALYLCASSLTGGDQPQHFGDGTRLSIL.

This chain links TRBV7-7 with TRBJ1-3; 7 nucleotides line up with TRBD1. The CDR3 has 15 amino acids. The V and J ends lost 5 bases and 2 bases, in that order; junction bases with no gene match: 6. The germline gives CDR1 SSHAT, CDR2 FNYEAQ (reference sequence). CDR3 in DNA: TGTGCCAGCAGCCAAGACAGGGCTCCTGGAAACACCATATATTTT. This sequence encodes CASSQDRAPGNTIYF. Complete variable domain (other parts from reference TRBV7-7 and TRBJ1-3): GAGVSQSPRYKVTKRGQDVTLRCDPISSHATLYWYQQALGQGPEFLTYFNYEAQPDKSGLPSDRFSAERPEGSISTLTIQRTEQRDSAMYRCASSQDRAPGNTIYFGEGSWLTVV.

The CDR3 is CASSQTGQETQYF. The CDR3 coding sequence is TGTGCCAGCAGTCAGACAGGCCAAGAGACCCAGTACTTC. This rearrangement joins TRBV2 to TRBJ2-5; tentative D call: TRBD1 (6 bases). The CDR3 totals 13 residues. CDR1 and CDR2 from the germline V gene are SNHLY and FYNNEI. V was pared by 5 bases and J by 1 base, with 8 bases between.

This clone was counted only a few times. The gene calls are TRBV7-9 and TRBJ1-1; D might be TRBD1 (5 bases). This CDR3 is built from 15 residues. Trimming shortened V by 1 base and J by 0 bases, and 9 bases separated the two germline ends. Germline assignment: CDR1 SEHNR and CDR2 FQNEAQ (reference sequence). The DNA for the CDR3 is TGTGCCAGCAGCTTAGGGGGGGTTATGAACACTGAAGCTTTCTTT. Protein: CASSLGGVMNTEAFF.

The gene calls are TRBV27 and TRBJ2-7; D perhaps matches TRBD2 (5 bases). This CDR3 spans 14 amino acids. Germline lookup yields CDR1 MNHEY and CDR2 SMNVEV (reference sequence). V lost 1 base to trimming and J lost 3 bases, with 10 bases between them. CDR3 residues: CASSLFPSYYEQYF. In DNA form, the CDR3 reads TGTGCCAGCAGTTTATTTCCTAGCTACTACGAGCAGTACTTC.

The gene calls are TRBV2 and TRBJ2-1, with 8 bases matching TRBD1. Germline CDR1 reads SNHLY; CDR2 reads FYNNEI. V was clipped by 8 bases and J by 7 bases; unmatched bases: 10. The CDR3 consists of 14 residues. Here the CDR3 reads CASLQGAGRNEQFF. The CDR3 DNA reads as TGTGCCAGCCTTCAGGGGGCAGGGCGGAATGAGCAGTTCTTC.

The chain couples TRBV4-1 to TRBJ2-2; 8 bases agree with TRBD1. The V segment lost 4 bases and the J segment 2 bases; nucleotides outside the gene matches: 6. This CDR3 is 16 amino acids long. The V gene's germline CDR1 is MGHRA and CDR2 YSYEKL. Here the CDR3 reads CASSRQQGDNTGELFF. The DNA for the CDR3 is TGCGCCAGCAGCCGACAACAGGGGGATAACACCGGGGAGCTGTTTTTT.

This clone was seen a handful of times. The chain employs TRBV1 and TRBJ2-7; TRBD2, as called in the table, went unchecked against the DNA. TRBV1 is an annotated pseudogene. The CDR3 contains 14 residues. The CDR3 region is CTSSQWTECYEQYF. Here the CDR3 DNA reads TGCACCAGCAGCCAATGGACTGAGTGCTACGAGCAGTACTTC.

This clone occurred a few times. This chain links TRBV29-1 with TRBJ2-1; 11 positions agree with TRBD2. Germline-derived CDR1 and CDR2 are SQVTM and ANQGSEA. J lost 2 bases, V lost 5 bases, and 8 bases had no gene match. This CDR3 contains 16 residues. The CDR3 spells CSVRGTSGNAYNEQFF. In DNA, the CDR3 is TGCAGCGTTCGTGGGACTAGCGGTAATGCCTACAATGAGCAGTTCTTC.

The chain carries TRBV18 and TRBJ1-2; TRBD1 aligns across 7 bases. Unmatched junction bases numbered 7, after V lost 5 bases and J lost 4 bases. CDR3 length: 14 residues. Germline CDR1 reads KGHSH; CDR2 reads LQKENI. The CDR3 coding sequence is TGTGCCAGCTCATCGGCGGACAGGTCCTATGGCTACACCTTC. Translated: CASSSADRSYGYTF.

This clone is a singleton in its sample. The chain recombines TRBV6-1 with TRBJ2-7; no clear D gene. Germline loops: CDR1 MNHNS, CDR2 SASEGT. V gave up 3 bases and J gave up 3 bases, with 15 bases separating them. The CDR3 runs to 15 residues. CDR3 bases: TGTGCCAGCAGTGATTGCCTCCAGGTCTGCTACGAGCAGTACTTC. This encodes CASSDCLQVCYEQYF.

This chain uses TRBV29-1 with TRBJ2-7; TRBD2 aligns across 10 bases. Germline V CDR1 and CDR2: SQVTM, ANQGSEA. The V gene end was trimmed by 1 base and the J gene end by 3 bases; junction bases not matched to a gene: 6. The CDR3 has 15 amino acids. The CDR3 nucleotides are TGCAGCGTTGAAGGTAGGCTAGCGGGAGACTACGAGCAGTACTTC. Translating it yields CSVEGRLAGDYEQYF.